This TCR beta chain was recovered during a study of blood T cell repertoires in COVID-19. Whole-study context: Samples came from the United States, Italy and Spain, spanning acute and convalescent COVID-19.

Authors' data handling: Estimates of nucleated cell counts were drawn from the amplification of reference gene primers. The repertoire was sequenced with immunoSEQ multiplex PCR; TCRdb's copy has only in-frame clones and lacks some. D and trimming come from the DNA, and the V and J calls and clone size come from that table. The data show about 350,000 clones, with about 90% seen just once and about 6.3% held by the top ten. Seattle's cohort entered during active infection and was followed longitudinally. This CDR3 is built from 16 residues. Germline CDR1 reads MGHRA; CDR2 reads YSYEKL. The trim removed 2 bases at V and 5 bases at J, leaving 9 bases unmatched.

Sample: peripheral blood. This clonotype originated in a woman between 50 and 59 years old with COVID-19, enrolled during active disease. This chain connects TRBV4-1 to TRBJ1-5; 7 positions agree with TRBD1. The DNA for the CDR3 is TGCGCCAGCAGCCAAACGACGGACAGGACTCATCAGCCCCAGCATTTT. This codes for CASSQTTDRTHQPQHF.